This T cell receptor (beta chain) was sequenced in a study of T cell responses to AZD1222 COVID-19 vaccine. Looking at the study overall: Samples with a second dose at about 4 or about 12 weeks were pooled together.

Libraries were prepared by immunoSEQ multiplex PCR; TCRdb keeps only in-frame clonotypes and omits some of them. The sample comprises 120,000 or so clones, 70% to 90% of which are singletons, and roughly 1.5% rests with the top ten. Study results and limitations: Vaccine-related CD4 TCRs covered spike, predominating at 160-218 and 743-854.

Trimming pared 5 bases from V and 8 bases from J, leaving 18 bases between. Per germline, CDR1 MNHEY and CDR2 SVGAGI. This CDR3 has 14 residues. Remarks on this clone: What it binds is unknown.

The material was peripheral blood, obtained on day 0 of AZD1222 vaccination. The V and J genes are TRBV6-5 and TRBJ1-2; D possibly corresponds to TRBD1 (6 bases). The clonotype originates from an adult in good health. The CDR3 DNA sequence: TGTGCCAGCAGTCCAGGGGCCCTCGTTGGAGGCTACACCTTC. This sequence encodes CASSPGALVGGYTF.